This T cell receptor (beta chain) was recorded in a study of blood T cells in healthy people across ages. A few counts support this clonotype. Its matching antigen is unknown. Germline loops: CDR1 KGHDR, CDR2 SFDVKD. V was clipped by 3 bases and J by 0 bases, with 13 bases between them. The CDR3 length is 16 residues. Broader study findings: Older age went with lower TCR beta diversity per million T cells, in a roughly linear way.

Combining a sample-barcoded 5' primer with a J-beta primer mix, a second PCR ran for roughly 7 to 12 cycles. A template-switch adaptor containing 12 random nucleotides labeled each cDNA molecule. TCRdb called the 5' RACE reads again in MiXCR, with one record for every CDR3 protein. The table lists around 800,000 distinct CDR3 sequences, about 48% of them singletons. V gene TRBV24-1 combines with J gene TRBJ2-5; D might be TRBD1 (6 bases). The receptor comes from an elderly man in good health. Specimen: blood. CDR3 sequence (DNA): TGTGCCACCAGTGATCCCGGCAGGGGTAACCAAGAGACCCAGTACTTC. It is translated as CATSDPGRGNQETQYF.